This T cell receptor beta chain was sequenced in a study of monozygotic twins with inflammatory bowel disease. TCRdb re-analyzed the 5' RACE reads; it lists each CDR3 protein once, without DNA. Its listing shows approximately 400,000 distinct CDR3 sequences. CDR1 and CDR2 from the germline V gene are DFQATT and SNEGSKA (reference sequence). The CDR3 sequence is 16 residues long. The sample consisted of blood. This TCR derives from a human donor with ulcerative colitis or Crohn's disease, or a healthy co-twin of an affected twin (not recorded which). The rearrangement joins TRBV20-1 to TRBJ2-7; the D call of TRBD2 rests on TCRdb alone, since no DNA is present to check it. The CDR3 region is CSAAPSGGRNSYEQYF.